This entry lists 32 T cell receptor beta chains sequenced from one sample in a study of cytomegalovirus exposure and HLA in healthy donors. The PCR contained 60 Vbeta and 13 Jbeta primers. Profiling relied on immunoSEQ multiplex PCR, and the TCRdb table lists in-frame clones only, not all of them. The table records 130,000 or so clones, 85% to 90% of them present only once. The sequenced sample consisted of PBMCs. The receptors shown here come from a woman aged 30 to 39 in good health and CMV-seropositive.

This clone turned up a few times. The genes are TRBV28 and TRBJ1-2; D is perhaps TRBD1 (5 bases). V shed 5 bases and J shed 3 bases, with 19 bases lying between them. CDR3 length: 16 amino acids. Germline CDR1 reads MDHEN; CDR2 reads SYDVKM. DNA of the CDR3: TGTGCCAGCAGTCGGTTTGGGGACCGCGGGGACTATGGCTACACCTTC. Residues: CASSRFGDRGDYGYTF.

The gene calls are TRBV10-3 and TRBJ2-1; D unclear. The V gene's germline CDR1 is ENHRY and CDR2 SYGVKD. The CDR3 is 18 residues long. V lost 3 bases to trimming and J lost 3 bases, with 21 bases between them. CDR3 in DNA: TGTGCCATCAGTGACCCTAAAGGTGTGGGCCAAAACTACAATGAGCAGTTCTTC. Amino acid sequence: CAISDPKGVGQNYNEQFF.

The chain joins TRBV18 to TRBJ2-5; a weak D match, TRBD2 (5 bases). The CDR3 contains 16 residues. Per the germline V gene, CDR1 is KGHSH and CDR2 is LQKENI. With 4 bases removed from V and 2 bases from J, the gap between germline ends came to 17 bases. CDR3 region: CASSRGLGGPQETQYF. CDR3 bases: TGTGCCAGCTCACGTGGACTTGGCGGGCCACAAGAGACCCAGTACTTC.

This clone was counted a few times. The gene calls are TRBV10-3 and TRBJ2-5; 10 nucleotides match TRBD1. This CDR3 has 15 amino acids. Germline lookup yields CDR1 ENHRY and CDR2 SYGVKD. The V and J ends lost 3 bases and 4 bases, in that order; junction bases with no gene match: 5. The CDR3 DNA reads TGTGCCATCAGTGATAATGACAGGGGGCCAGAGACCCAGTACTTC. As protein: CAISDNDRGPETQYF.

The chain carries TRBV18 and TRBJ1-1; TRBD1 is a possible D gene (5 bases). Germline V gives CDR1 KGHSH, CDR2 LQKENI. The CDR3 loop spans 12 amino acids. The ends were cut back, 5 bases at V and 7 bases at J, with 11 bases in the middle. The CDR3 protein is CASSSPGGEAFF. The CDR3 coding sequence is TGTGCCAGCTCATCCCCGGGGGGTGAAGCTTTCTTT.

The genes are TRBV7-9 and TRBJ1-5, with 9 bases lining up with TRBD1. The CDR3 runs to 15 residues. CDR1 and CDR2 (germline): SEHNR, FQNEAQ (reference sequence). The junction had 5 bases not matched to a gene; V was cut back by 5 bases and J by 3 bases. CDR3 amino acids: CASSIGQGNNQPQHF. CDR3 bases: TGTGCCAGCAGCATAGGACAGGGGAACAATCAGCCCCAGCATTTT.

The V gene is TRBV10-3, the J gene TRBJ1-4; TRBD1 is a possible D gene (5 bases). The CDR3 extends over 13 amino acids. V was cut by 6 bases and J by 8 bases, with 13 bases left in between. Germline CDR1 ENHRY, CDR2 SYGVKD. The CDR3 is CAISGGLAEKLFF. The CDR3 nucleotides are TGTGCCATCAGCGGGGGACTGGCGGAAAAACTGTTTTTT.

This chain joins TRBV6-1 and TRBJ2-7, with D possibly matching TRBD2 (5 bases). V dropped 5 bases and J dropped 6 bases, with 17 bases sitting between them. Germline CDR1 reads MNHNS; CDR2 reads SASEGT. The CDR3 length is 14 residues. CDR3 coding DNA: TGTGCCAGCAGTTCGAGACCGGAGGCAGCCGAGCAGTACTTC. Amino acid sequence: CASSSRPEAAEQYF.

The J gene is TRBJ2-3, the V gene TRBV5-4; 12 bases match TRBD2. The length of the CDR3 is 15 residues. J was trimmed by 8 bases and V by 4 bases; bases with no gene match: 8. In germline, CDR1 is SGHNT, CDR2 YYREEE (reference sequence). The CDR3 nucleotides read TGTGCCAGCAGCCCTAGCGGGGGGGCCTGGGGTACGCAGTATTTT. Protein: CASSPSGGAWGTQYF.

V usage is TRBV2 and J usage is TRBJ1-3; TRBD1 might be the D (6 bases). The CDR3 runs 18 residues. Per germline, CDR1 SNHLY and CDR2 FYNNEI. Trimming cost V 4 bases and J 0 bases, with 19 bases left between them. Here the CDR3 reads CASSVGVDRYISGNTIYF. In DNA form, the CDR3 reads TGTGCCAGCAGTGTAGGAGTGGACAGATATATCTCTGGAAACACCATATATTTT.

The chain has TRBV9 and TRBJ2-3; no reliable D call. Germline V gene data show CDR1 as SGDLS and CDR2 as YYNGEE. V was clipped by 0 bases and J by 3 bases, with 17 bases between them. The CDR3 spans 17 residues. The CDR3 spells CASSVDGGSIKTDTQYF. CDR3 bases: TGTGCCAGCAGCGTAGATGGCGGAAGCATAAAAACAGATACGCAGTATTTT.

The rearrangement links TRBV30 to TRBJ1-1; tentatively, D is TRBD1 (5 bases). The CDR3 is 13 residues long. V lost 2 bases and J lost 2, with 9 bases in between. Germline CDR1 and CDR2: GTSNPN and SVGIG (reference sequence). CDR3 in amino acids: CAWSRTSNTEAFF. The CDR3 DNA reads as TGTGCCTGGAGTCGGACATCTAACACTGAAGCTTTCTTT.

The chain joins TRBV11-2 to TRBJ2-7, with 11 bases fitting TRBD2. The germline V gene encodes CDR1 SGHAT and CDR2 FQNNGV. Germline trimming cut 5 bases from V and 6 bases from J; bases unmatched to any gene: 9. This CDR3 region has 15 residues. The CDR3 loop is CASSPHGTSGFEQYF. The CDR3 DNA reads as TGTGCCAGCAGCCCCCACGGGACTAGCGGTTTCGAGCAGTACTTC.

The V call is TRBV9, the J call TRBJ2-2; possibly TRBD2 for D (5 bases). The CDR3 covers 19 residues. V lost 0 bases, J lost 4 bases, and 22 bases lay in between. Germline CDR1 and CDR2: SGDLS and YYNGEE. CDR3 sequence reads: CASSVEVGARPWGTGELFF. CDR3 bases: TGTGCCAGCAGCGTAGAGGTGGGAGCGAGACCTTGGGGCACCGGGGAGCTGTTTTTT.

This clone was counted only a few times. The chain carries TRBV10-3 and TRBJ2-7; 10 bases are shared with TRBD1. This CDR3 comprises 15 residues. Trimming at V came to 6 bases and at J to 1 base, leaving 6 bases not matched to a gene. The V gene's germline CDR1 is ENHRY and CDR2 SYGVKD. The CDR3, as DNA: TGTGCCATCAGGCAGGACAGGGGGGGATCCTACGAGCAGTACTTC. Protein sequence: CAIRQDRGGSYEQYF.

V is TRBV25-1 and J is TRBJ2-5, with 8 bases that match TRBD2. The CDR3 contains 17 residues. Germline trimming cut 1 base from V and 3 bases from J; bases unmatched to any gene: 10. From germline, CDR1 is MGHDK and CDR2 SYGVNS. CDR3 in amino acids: CASSESGAGVGKETQYF. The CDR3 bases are TGTGCCAGCAGTGAATCAGGAGCGGGAGTAGGGAAAGAGACCCAGTACTTC.

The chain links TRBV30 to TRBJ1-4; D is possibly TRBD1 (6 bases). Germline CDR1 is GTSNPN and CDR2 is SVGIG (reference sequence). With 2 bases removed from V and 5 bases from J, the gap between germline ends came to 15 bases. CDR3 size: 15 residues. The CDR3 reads CAWSPRTARNEKLFF. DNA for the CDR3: TGTGCCTGGAGTCCCCGGACAGCGAGGAATGAAAAACTGTTTTTT.

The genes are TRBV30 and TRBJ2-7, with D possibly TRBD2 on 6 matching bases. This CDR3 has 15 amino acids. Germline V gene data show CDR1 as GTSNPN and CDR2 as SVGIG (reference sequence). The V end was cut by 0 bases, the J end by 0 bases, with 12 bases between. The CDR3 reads CAWSVGGTLSYEQYF. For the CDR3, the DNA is TGTGCCTGGAGTGTGGGTGGGACTCTCTCCTACGAGCAGTACTTC. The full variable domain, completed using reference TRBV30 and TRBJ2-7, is SQTIHQWPATLVQPVGSPLSLECTVEGTSNPNLYWYRQAAGRGLQLLFYSVGIGQISSEVPQNLSASRPQDRQFILSSKKLLLSDSGFYLCAWSVGGTLSYEQYFGPGTRLTVT.

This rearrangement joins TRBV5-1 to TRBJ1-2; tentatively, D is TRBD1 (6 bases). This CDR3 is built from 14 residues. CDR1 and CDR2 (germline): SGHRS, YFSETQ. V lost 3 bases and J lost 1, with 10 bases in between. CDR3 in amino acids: CASSSSDSNYGYTF. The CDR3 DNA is TGCGCCAGCAGCTCCTCGGACAGTAACTATGGCTACACCTTC.

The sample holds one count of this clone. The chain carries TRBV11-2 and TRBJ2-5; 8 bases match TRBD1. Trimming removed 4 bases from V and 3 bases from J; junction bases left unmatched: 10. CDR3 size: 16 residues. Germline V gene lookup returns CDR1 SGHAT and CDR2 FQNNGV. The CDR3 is CASSSLGQAVKETQYF. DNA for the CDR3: TGTGCCAGCAGCTCCCTGGGACAGGCGGTCAAAGAGACCCAGTACTTC.

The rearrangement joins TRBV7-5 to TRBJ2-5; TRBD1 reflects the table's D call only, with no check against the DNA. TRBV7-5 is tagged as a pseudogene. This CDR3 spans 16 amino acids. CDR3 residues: CARSFLDRAQRETQYF. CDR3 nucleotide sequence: TGTGCCAGAAGCTTCCTAGACAGAGCTCAGAGGGAGACCCAGTACTTC.

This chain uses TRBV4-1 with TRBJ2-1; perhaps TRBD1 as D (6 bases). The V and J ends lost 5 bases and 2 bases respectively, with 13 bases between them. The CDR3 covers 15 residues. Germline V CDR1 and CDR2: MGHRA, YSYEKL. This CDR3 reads CASSVRTEPYNEQFF. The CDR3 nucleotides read TGCGCCAGCAGCGTACGGACAGAACCCTACAATGAGCAGTTCTTC.

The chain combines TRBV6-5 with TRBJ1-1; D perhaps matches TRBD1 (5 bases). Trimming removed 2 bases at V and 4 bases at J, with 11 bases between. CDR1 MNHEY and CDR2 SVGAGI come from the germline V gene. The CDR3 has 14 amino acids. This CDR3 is CASSYKGITTEAFF. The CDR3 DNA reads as TGTGCCAGCAGTTACAAGGGGATAACCACTGAAGCTTTCTTT.

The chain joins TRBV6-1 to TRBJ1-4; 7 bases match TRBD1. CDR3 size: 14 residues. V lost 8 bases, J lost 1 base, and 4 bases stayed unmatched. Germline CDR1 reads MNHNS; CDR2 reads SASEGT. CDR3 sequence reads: CASFNRGTNEKLFF. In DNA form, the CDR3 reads TGTGCCAGCTTTAACAGGGGAACTAATGAAAAACTGTTTTTT.

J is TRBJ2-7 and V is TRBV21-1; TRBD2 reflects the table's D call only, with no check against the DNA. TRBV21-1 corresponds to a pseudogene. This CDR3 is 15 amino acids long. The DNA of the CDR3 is TGTGCCAGCTTACCGGGACTAGCGGGCACCTACGAGCAGTACTTC. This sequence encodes CASLPGLAGTYEQYF.

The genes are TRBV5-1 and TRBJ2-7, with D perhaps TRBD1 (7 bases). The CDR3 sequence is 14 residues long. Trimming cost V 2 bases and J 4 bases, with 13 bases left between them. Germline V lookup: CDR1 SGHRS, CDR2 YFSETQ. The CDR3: CASSFSGDRYEQYF. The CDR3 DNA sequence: TGCGCCAGCAGCTTCTCGGGGGACAGATACGAGCAGTACTTC. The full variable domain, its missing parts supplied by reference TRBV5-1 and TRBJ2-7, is KAGVTQTPRYLIKTRGQQVTLSCSPISGHRSVSWYQQTPGQGLQFLFEYFSETQRNKGNFPGRFSGRQFSNSRSEMNVSTLELGDSALYLCASSFSGDRYEQYFGPGTRLTVT.

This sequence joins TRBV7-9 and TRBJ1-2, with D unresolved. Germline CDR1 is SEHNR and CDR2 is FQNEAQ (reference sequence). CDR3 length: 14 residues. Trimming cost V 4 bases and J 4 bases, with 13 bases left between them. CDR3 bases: TGTGCCAGCAGCTCCCCCCCCAACACCTATGGCTACACCTTC. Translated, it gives CASSSPPNTYGYTF.

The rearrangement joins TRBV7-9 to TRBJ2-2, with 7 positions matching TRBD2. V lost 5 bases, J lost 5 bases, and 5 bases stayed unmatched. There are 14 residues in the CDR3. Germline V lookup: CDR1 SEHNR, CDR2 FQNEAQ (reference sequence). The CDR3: CASSRPGGTGELFF. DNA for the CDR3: TGTGCCAGCAGCCGGCCGGGGGGAACCGGGGAGCTGTTTTTT.

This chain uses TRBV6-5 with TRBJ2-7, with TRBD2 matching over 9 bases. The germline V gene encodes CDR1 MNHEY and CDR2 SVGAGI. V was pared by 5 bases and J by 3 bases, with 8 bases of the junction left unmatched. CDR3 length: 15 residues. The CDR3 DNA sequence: TGTGCCAGCAGTCTCGGCGGGAGGGTCGACTACGAGCAGTACTTC. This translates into CASSLGGRVDYEQYF.

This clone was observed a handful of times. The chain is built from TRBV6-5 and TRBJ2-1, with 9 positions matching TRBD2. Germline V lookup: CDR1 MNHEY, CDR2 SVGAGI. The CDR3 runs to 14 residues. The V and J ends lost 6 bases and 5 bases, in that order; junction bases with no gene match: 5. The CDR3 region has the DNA TGTGCCAGCAGCCGGGGACTAGCCGACAATGAGCAGTTCTTC. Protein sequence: CASSRGLADNEQFF.

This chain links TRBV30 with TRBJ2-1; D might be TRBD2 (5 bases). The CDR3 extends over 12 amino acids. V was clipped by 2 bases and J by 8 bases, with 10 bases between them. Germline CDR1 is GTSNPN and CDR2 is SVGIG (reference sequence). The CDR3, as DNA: TGTGCCTGGAGTAACGGGGTTGATGAGCAGTTCTTC. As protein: CAWSNGVDEQFF. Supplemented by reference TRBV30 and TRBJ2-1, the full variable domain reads SQTIHQWPATLVQPVGSPLSLECTVEGTSNPNLYWYRQAAGRGLQLLFYSVGIGQISSEVPQNLSASRPQDRQFILSSKKLLLSDSGFYLCAWSNGVDEQFFGPGTRLTVL.

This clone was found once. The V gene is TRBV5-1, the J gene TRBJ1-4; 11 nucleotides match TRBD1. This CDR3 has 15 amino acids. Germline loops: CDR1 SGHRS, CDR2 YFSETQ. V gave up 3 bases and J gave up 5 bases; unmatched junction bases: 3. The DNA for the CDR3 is TGCGCCAGCAGCTGGGGACAGGGGGAAAATGAAAAACTGTTTTTT. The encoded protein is CASSWGQGENEKLFF. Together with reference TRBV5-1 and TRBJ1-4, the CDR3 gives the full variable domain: KAGVTQTPRYLIKTRGQQVTLSCSPISGHRSVSWYQQTPGQGLQFLFEYFSETQRNKGNFPGRFSGRQFSNSRSEMNVSTLELGDSALYLCASSWGQGENEKLFFGSGTQLSVL.